This TCR beta chain was sequenced in a study of cytomegalovirus exposure and HLA in healthy donors. Study in general: A previous analysis identified around 120 million unique TCR beta sequences derived from about 180 million T cells.

Germline V CDR1 and CDR2: WNHNN, SYGVQD (reference sequence). V gave up 8 bases and J gave up 2 bases, with 16 bases separating them. The CDR3 has 15 residues. Primers: 60 Vbeta forward and 13 Jbeta reverse. This table comes from immunoSEQ multiplex PCR, and its TCRdb copy is limited to in-frame clones, with some not included. This table holds about 260,000 clones, approximately 85% found once. A word on this clone: Its matching antigen is unknown.

Findings and caveats of the study: Among TCR beta chains, those listed as cytomegalovirus-associated numbered over 150. A further, later analysis showed that HLA-associated TCR beta chains (compared with equally common others) were more clonally expanded. In presence/absence analyses, roughly uniform sequencing depth across donors was assumed.

The chain joins TRBV10-1 to TRBJ1-5; unclear D gene. This sequence was found in a woman aged 40 to 50 in good health and CMV-seropositive. Sequences were obtained from PBMCs. The CDR3 region is CASDWPFSGNQPQHF. The CDR3 DNA is TGCGCCAGCGACTGGCCGTTTTCTGGCAATCAGCCCCAGCATTTT.